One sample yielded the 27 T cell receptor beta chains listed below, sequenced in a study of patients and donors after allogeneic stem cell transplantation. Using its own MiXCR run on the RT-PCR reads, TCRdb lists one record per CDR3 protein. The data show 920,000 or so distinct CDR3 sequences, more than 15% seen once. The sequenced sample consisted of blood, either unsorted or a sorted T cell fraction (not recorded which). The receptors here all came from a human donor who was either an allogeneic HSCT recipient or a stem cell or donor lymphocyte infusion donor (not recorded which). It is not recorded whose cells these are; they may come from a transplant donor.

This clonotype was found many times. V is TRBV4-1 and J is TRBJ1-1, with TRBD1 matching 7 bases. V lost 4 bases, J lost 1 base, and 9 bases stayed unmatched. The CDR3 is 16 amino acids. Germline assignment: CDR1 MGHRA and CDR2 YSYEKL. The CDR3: CASSPPPGTANTEAFF. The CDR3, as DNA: TGCGCCAGCAGCCCTCCCCCGGGGACAGCGAACACTGAAGCTTTCTTT.

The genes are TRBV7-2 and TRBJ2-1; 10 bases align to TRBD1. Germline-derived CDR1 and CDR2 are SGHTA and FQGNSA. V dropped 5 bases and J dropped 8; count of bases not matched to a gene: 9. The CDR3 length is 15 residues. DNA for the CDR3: TGTGCCAGCAGCACCTGGGACAGGGGCTTTTATGAGCAGTTCTTC. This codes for CASSTWDRGFYEQFF.

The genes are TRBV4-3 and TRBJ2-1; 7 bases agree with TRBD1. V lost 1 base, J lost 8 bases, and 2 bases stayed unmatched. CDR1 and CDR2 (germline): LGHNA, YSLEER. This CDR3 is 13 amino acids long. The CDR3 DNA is TGCGCCAGCAGCCAAGGACAGGGCTATGAGCAGTTCTTC. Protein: CASSQGQGYEQFF.

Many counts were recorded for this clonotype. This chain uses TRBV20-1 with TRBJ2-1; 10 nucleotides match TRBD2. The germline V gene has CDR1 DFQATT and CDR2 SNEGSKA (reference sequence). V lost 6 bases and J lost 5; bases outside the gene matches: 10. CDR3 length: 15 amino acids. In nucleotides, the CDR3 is TGCAGTGCGCCGGCGGCTAGCGGGAGCCACAATGAGCAGTTCTTC. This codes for CSAPAASGSHNEQFF.

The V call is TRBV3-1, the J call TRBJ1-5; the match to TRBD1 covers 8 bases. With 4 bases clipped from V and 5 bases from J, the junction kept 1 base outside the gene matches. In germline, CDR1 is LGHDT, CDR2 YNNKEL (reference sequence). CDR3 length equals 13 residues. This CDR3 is CASSRGQDQPQHF. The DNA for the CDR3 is TGTGCCAGCAGCCGGGGACAGGATCAGCCCCAGCATTTT.

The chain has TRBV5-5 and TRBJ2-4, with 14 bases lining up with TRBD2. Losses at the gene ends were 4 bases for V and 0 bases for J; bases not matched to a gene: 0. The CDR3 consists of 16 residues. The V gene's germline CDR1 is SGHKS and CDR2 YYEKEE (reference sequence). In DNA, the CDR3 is TGTGCCAGCAGCGGGACTAGCGGGGGAGCCAAAAACATTCAGTACTTC. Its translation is CASSGTSGGAKNIQYF. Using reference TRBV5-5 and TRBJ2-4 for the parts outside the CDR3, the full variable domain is DAGVTQSPTHLIKTRGQQVTLRCSPISGHKSVSWYQQVLGQGPQFIFQYYEKEERGRGNFPDRFSARQFPNYSSELNVNALLLGDSALYLCASSGTSGGAKNIQYFGAGTRLSVL.

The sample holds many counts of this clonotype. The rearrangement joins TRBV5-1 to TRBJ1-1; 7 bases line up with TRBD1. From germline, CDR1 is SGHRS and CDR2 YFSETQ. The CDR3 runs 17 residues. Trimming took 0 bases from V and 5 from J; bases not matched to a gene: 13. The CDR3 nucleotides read TGCGCCAGCAGCTTGGCCGGGACAGCCCAGATGTTAACTGAAGCTTTCTTT. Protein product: CASSLAGTAQMLTEAFF.

The CDR3 sequence is CASSLPHPTSEQYF. The CDR3 nucleotides read TGTGCCAGCAGCTTACCCCACCCGACATCCGAGCAGTACTTC. The chain is built from TRBV7-6 and TRBJ2-7; unclear D gene. V was trimmed by 2 bases and J by 6 bases, leaving 14 bases between them. This CDR3 is built from 14 residues. CDR1 and CDR2 from the germline V gene are SGHVS and FNYEAQ.

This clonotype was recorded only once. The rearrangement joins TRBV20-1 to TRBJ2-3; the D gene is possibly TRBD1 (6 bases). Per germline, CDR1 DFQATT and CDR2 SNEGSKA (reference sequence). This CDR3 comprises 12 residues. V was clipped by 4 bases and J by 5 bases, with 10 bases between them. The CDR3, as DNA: TGCAGTGCTACTACAGGGAGAGATACGCAGTATTTT. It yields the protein CSATTGRDTQYF.

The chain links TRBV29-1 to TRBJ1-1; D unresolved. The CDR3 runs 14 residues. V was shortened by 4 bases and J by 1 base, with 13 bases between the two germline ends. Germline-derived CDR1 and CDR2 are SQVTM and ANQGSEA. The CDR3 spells CSVVLHARNTEAFF. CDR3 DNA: TGCAGCGTTGTCCTCCACGCAAGGAACACTGAAGCTTTCTTT.

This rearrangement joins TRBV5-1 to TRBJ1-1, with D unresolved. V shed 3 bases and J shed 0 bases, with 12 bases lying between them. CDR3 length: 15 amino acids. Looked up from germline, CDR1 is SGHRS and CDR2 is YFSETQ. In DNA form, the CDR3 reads TGCGCCAGCAGCTCAACCCCAGGTATGAACACTGAAGCTTTCTTT. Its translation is CASSSTPGMNTEAFF.

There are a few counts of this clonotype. The DNA of the CDR3 is TGTGCCAGCAGTGCCCCGGGACAGGGGACCTACGAGCAGTACTTC. It translates to CASSAPGQGTYEQYF. The rearrangement links TRBV25-1 to TRBJ2-7; 10 bases are a match to TRBD1. Germline CDR1 and CDR2: MGHDK and SYGVNS. The length of the CDR3 is 15 residues. J gave up 2 bases and V 4 bases, and 5 bases lay outside the gene matches.

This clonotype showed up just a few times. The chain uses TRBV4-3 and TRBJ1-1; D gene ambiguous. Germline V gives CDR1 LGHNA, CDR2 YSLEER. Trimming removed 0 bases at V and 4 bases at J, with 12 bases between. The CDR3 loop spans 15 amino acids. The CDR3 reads CASSQEFGSSTEAFF. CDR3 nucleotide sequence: TGCGCCAGCAGCCAAGAATTTGGGTCGAGCACTGAAGCTTTCTTT.

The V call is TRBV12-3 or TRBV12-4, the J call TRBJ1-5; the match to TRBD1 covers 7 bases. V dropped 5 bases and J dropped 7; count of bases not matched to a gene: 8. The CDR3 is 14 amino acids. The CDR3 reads CASSTGAQFQPQHF. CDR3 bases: TGTGCCAGCAGTACAGGGGCGCAATTCCAGCCCCAGCATTTT.

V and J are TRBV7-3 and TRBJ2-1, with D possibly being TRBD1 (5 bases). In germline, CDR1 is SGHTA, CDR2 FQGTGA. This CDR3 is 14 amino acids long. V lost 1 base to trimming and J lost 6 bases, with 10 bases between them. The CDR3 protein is CASSLRETGNEQFF. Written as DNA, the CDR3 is TGTGCCAGCAGCTTAAGAGAAACAGGCAATGAGCAGTTCTTC.

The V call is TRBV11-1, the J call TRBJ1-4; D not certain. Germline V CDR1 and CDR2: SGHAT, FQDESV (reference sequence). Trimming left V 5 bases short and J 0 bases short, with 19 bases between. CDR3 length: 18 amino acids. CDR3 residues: CASSPGRGEGATNEKLFF. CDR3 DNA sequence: TGTGCCAGCAGCCCAGGACGAGGAGAGGGAGCAACTAATGAAAAACTGTTTTTT. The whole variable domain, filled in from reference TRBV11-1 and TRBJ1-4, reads EAEVAQSPRYKITEKSQAVAFWCDPISGHATLYWYRQILGQGPELLVQFQDESVVDDSQLPKDRFSAERLKGVDSTLKIQPAELGDSAMYLCASSPGRGEGATNEKLFFGSGTQLSVL.

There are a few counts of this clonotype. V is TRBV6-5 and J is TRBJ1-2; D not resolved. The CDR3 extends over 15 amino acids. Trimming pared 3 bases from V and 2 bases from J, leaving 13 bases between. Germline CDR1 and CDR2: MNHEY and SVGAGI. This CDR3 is CASSYVPGSNYGYTF. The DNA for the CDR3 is TGTGCCAGCAGTTATGTTCCAGGTTCCAACTATGGCTACACCTTC.

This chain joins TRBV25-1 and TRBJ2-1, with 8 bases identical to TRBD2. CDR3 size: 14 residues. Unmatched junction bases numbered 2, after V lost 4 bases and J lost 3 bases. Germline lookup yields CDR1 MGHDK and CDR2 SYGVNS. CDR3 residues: CASSAAGVYNEQFF. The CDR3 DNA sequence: TGTGCCAGCAGTGCAGCGGGGGTCTACAATGAGCAGTTCTTC.

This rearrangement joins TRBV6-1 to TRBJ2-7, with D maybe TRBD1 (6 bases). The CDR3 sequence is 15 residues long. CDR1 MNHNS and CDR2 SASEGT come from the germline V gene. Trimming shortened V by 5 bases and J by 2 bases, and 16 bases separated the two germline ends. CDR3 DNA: TGTGCCAGCAGTCCTTACCCCGGACAGCCCTACGAGCAGTACTTC. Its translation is CASSPYPGQPYEQYF.

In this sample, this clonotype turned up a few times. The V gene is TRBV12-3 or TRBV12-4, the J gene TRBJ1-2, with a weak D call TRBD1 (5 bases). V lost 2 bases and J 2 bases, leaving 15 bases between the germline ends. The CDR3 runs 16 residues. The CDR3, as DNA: TGTGCCAGCAGTTTATTGATGAGGGGAGGGAACTATGGCTACACCTTC. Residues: CASSLLMRGGNYGYTF.

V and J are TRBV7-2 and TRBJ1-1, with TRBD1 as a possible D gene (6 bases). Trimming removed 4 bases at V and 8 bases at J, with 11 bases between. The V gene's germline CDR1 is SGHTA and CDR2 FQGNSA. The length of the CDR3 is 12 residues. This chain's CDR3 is CASSSTGREAFF. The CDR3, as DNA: TGTGCCAGCAGCTCGACAGGTCGGGAAGCTTTCTTT.

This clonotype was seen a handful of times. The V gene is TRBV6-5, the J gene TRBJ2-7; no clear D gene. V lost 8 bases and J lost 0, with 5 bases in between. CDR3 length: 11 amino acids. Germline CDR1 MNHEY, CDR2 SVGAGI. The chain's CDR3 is CASCNSYEQYF. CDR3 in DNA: TGTGCCAGCTGCAACTCCTACGAGCAGTACTTC.

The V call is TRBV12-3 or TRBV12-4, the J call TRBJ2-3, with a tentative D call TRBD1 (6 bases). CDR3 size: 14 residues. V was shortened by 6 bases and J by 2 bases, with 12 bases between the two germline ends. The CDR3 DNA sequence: TGTGCCAGCAGCTGGACAGTGTACACAGATACGCAGTATTTT. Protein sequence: CASSWTVYTDTQYF.

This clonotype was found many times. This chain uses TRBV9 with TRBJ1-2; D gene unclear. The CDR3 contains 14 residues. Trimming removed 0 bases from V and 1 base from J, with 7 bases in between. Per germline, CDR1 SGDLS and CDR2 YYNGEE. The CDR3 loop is CASSVDNSNYGYTF. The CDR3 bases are TGTGCCAGCAGCGTAGACAACAGTAACTATGGCTACACCTTC.

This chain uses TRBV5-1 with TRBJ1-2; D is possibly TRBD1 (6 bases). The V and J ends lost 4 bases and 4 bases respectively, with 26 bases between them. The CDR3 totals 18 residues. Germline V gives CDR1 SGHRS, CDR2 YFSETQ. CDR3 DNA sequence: TGCGCCAGCAGCCCCATCTCCGTGGGGGCAGCGAAGTCCTATGGCTACACCTTC. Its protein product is CASSPISVGAAKSYGYTF.

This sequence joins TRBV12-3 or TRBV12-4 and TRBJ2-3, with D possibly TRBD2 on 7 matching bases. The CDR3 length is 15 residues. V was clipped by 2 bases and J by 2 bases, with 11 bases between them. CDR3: CASSLNGGLTDTQYF. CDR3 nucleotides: TGTGCCAGCAGTTTAAACGGGGGGCTCACAGATACGCAGTATTTT.

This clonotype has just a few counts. The chain's CDR3 is CASSSGYTDTQYF. The CDR3 DNA reads as TGTGCCAGCAGTTCTGGGTACACAGATACGCAGTATTTT. The gene calls are TRBV6-5 and TRBJ2-3; no clear D. Germline V lookup: CDR1 MNHEY, CDR2 SVGAGI. Trimming left V 4 bases short and J 2 bases short, with 7 bases between. The CDR3 sequence is 13 residues long.